The clone carrying this TCR beta chain has a handful of counts. CDR3 length equals 13 residues. CDR1 is SQVTM and CDR2 is ANQGSEA in the germline V gene. Trimming took 7 bases from V and 0 from J, leaving 12 bases between them. The entry originates in a study of beta chain features in type 1 diabetes. Reverse transcription of all isolated RNA meant that expressed TCRB transcripts were sequenced. Generated by immunoSEQ multiplex PCR, the TCRdb table keeps only in-frame clones and is missing some. The sample lists roughly 180,000 clones, roughly an eighth occurring once. Sequenced: central memory CD4+ T cells from blood. This sequence was found in a woman younger than 30 in good health. The genes are TRBV29-1 and TRBJ1-1; the D is unclear. This CDR3 is CSACVAMNTEAFF. The CDR3 nucleotides are TGCAGCGCTTGCGTCGCCATGAACACTGAAGCTTTCTTT.